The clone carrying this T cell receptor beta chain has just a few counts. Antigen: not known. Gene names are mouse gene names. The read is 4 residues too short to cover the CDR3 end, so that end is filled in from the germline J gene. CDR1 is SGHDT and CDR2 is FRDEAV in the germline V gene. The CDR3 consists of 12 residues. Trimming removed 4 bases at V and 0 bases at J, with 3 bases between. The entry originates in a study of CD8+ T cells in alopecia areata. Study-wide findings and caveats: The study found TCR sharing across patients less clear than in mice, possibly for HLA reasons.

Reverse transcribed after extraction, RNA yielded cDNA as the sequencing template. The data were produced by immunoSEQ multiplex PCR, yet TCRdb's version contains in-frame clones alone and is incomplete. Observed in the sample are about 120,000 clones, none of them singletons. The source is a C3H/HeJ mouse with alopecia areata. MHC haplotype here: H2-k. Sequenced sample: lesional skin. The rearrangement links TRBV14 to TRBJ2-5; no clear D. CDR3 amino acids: CASSLNQDTQYF. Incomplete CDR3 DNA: TGTGCCAGCAGTCTTAACCAAGAC.